This T cell receptor beta chain was sequenced for a study of blood T cell repertoires in COVID-19. The wider study: From the United States, Italy and Spain came samples of acute and convalescent COVID-19. The analysed material was cDNA or gDNA that came from T cells, B-cell-depleted T cells, or PBMCs.

As originally analysed: Amplification of reference gene primers provided the estimated nucleated cell counts. Assay: immunoSEQ multiplex PCR; the TCRdb copy retains only in-frame clones and omits some. V and J calls and clone size are copied from that table; D and trimming were computed from the DNA. The profile shows 190,000 or so clones, about 88% of them singletons. Germline V CDR1 and CDR2: LNHDA, SQIVND (reference sequence). Unmatched junction bases numbered 8, after V lost 7 bases and J lost 8 bases. There are 14 residues in the CDR3. Material for sequencing was peripheral blood. This TCR was recovered from a woman younger than 45 with active or convalescent COVID-19. This sequence joins TRBV19 and TRBJ1-6; 7 positions agree with TRBD1. The CDR3, as DNA: TGTGCCAGTAATGACAGGGCGCAGGATTCACCCCTCCACTTT. Its translation is CASNDRAQDSPLHF.